This T cell receptor beta chain was recorded in a study of blood T cells in healthy people across ages (dated by TCRdb to between 2014 and 2017). General notes on the study: Template switching captured roughly one uniquely barcoded TCR beta cDNA molecule per two T cells in model experiments. Using deep sequencing normalized with unique cDNA molecular identifiers, the study measured how TCR beta repertoire diversity changes with age. The donors were split into four age groups: young (average 16 years), middle-aged (39), aged (approximately 60) and long-lived (under 85). Donors of different ages were randomly distributed across sequencing lanes to avoid experimental bias. Using the same blood draw, the study looked at two additional independent replicas of 1 million unique cDNA reads for two donors, one aged 18 to 29 and the other aged 80 or older. What the research found in general, with its limitations: Because profiling used bulk unsorted PBMCs, naive and antigen-experienced compartments could not be compared conclusively. Total diversity estimates from one million sequenced T cells were considered lower bounds and underestimates. The percentage of naive T cells measured by flow cytometry correlated strongly with observed TCR beta diversity. Donor CMV infection status was unknown, potentially confounding age-related changes in expanded clonotypes. Compared with the aged group, more naive CD4+ T cells, fewer expanded clones and increased TCR diversity were shown by the long-lived group, suggesting age selection. As age increased, observed TCR beta diversity per million T cells dropped in a roughly linear way, and a significant reduction was already evident by age roughly 36.

Comments on this clonotype: This receptor's antigen is unknown. No base quality information exists; no much larger clone differs at one position.

The receptor library was made with 5' RACE. The instrument given in TCRdb is Illumina HiSeq 2500. The second PCR ran for about 6 to 11 cycles and used a J-beta primer mix along with a sample-barcoded 5' primer. A template-switch 5' adaptor carrying 12 random nucleotides introduced a unique molecular identifier onto each TCR beta cDNA molecule. Each sample yielded at least 2.5 million CDR3-containing paired-end reads. All of the RNA was converted into first-strand cDNA using the Mint cDNA synthesis kit, with a TRBC-specific oligonucleotide serving as the primer. Following uracil-DNA glycosylase treatment, a first 18-cycle PCR with universal primers M1SS and BC2_uni_R was performed on all cDNA. The published analysis was carried out like this. For normalization, 1 million high-quality reads, each with a distinct molecular identifier, were randomly selected from each sample. Instead of being binned into consensus sequences, reads that shared molecular identifiers were thrown out. MiTCR, with a Q25 quality threshold and the strictest error-elimination algorithm, was used for CDR3 identification, clonotype clustering and error correction. Lower-bound total TCR beta diversity was estimated with a nonparametric unseen species model using Euler transformation. TCRdb itself trimmed the public reads at Q25 with fastp, ran MiXCR and retained productive beta chains. Rows are combined by CDR3 protein, so each entry shows the most common genes and DNA. The V and J calls come from TCRdb's annotation, not from the publication. In all, the sample holds roughly 800,000 distinct CDR3 sequences, and 55% to 70% of those were seen once. Jointly, the top ten make up about 20% of the sample.

The donors were 40 or so Caucasian individuals from Russia, aged roughly 6 to 90 years, who were systemically healthy. Each donor gave roughly 9.5 milliliters of peripheral blood, collected into EDTA-treated Vacutainer tubes. Ficoll-Paque density-gradient centrifugation was used to isolate PBMCs, with at least 6.5 million obtained per sample. Trizol reagent was used to extract total RNA from PBMCs, with at least 5.5 micrograms per sample. For every donor, flow cytometry on a PBMC aliquot measured the percentage of naive CD45RAhigh/CD27high T cells. At the junction V is shortened by 6 bases and J by 3 bases, with 24 bases in between. Including cysteine and phenylalanine, the CDR3 has 17 amino acids. The CDR3 DNA has 51 bases and is translated from base 1. Via the germline V gene (reference sequence), CDR1 is MNHEY and CDR2 SMNVEV.

The sequencing sample was made of blood. The sequence was collected from a man between 25 and 39 years old in good health. Here the chain combines TRBV27 and TRBJ2-7; perhaps TRBD2 is the D gene, with 5 bases matching. The CDR3 in this case is CASRLNANPTGNYEQYF. The bases are TGTGCCAGCAGATTAAATGCGAATCCTACGGGGAACTACGAGCAGTACTTC.